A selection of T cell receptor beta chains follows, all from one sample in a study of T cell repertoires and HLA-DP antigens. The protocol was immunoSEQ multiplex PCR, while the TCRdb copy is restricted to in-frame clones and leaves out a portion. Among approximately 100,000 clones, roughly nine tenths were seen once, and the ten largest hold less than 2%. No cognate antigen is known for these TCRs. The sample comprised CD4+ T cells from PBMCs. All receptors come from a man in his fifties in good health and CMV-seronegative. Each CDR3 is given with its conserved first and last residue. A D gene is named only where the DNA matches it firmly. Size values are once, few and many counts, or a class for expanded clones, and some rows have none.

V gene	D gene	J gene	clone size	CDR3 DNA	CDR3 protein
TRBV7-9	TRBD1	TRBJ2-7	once	TGTGCCAGCAGCCTACGGACAGGGTTGACCTACGAGCAGTACTTC	CASSLRTGLTYEQYF
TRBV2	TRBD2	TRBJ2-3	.	TGTGCCAGCAGGCCACTAGCGGGGCCTAGCACAGATACGCAGTATTTT	CASRPLAGPSTDTQYF
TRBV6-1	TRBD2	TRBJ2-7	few	TGTGCCAGCAGTGACGAGGGGGGCGGGAGGTCCTACGAGCAGTACTTC	CASSDEGGGRSYEQYF
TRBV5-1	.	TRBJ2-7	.	TGCGCCAGCTCTCCCCTCGGAGGCGAGCAGTACTTC	CASSPLGGEQYF
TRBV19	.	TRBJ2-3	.	TGTGCCAGTACGAAGGGCAACGCAGACACAGATACGCAGTATTTT	CASTKGNADTDTQYF
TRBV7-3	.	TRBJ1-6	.	TGTGCCAGCAGCCCGAACTCTAATTCACCCCTCCACTTT	CASSPNSNSPLHF
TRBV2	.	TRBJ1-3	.	TGTGCCAGCAGTCGATCCGGGGCAAGCTCTGGAAACACCATATATTTT	CASSRSGASSGNTIYF
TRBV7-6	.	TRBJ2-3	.	TGTGCCAGCAGCCCGTCCGGGACGGCAGATACGCAGTATTTT	CASSPSGTADTQYF
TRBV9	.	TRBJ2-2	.	TGTGCCAGCAGCGTGGGGCCGAACACCGGGGAGCTGTTTTTT	CASSVGPNTGELFF
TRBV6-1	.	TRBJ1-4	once	TGTGCCAGCAGTGGCAGGGTGTTGAGTGAAAAACTGTTTTTT	CASSGRVLSEKLFF
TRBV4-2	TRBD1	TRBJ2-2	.	TGTGCCAGCAGCCCCCAGGGGGCAGGCACCGGGGAGCTGTTTTTT	CASSPQGAGTGELFF
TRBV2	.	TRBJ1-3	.	TGTGCCAGCAGTTATACCTCTGGAAACACCATATATTTT	CASSYTSGNTIYF
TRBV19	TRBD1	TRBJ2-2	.	TGTGCCAGTAGACTGGACAGGGGGACCGGGGAGCTGTTTTTT	CASRLDRGTGELFF
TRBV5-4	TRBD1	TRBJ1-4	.	TGTGCCAGCAGCTTTTGGGACAGGGCTGAAAAACTGTTTTTT	CASSFWDRAEKLFF
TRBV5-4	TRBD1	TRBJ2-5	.	TGTGCCAGCAGTGCCGGACAGGGGAGAGAGCAGTACTTC	CASSAGQGREQYF
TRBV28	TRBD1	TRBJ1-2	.	TGTGCCAGCAGTCTGACAGGGTTACTTCATGGCTACACCTTC	CASSLTGLLHGYTF
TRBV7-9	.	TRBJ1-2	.	TGTGCCAGCAGCCCCAAGCGGGATGCTAACTATGGCTACACCTTC	CASSPKRDANYGYTF
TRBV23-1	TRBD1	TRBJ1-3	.	TGCGCCAGCAGTCAATATTCGAGACAGGGGATAAGAAACACCATATATTTT	CASSQYSRQGIRNTIYF
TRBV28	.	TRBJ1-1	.	TGTGCCAGCAGTTTAGGATTCCAGGGCGGGGGCACTGAAGCTTTCTTT	CASSLGFQGGGTEAFF
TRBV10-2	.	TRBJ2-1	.	TGCGCCAGCGCCGGGATCCACAATGAGCAGTTCTTC	CASAGIHNEQFF
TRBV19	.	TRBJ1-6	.	TGTGCCAGTAGTATAAGTGGGGCTAATTCACCCCTCCACTTT	CASSISGANSPLHF
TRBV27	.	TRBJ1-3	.	TGTGCCAGCAGTTCCGGGTACTCTGGAAACACCATATATTTT	CASSSGYSGNTIYF
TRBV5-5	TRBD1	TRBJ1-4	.	TGTGCCAGCAGCTGGCGGACAGGGTCCAATGAAAAACTGTTTTTT	CASSWRTGSNEKLFF
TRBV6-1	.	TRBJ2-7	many	TGTGCCAGCAGGGACACCTTAAAAACCTACGAGCAGTACTTC	CASRDTLKTYEQYF
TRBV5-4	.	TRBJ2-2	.	TGTGCCAGCAGCTTGGGATCAGGGAGCACCGGGGAGCTGTTTTTT	CASSLGSGSTGELFF
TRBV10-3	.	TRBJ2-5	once	TGTGCCATCAGTGAGAGATTGGAGACCCAGTACTTC	CAISERLETQYF
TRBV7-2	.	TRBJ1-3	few	TGTGCCAGCAGCTTTGGGGCAGGGTCCTTCTCTGGAAACACCATATATTTT	CASSFGAGSFSGNTIYF
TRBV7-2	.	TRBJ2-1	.	TGTGCCAGCAGCTTAGAGTTGTCGGGGAACTCCTACAATGAGCAGTTCTTC	CASSLELSGNSYNEQFF
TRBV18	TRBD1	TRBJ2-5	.	TGTGCCAGCTCCCCAAGGAACAGGGGTAATCAAGAGACCCAGTACTTC	CASSPRNRGNQETQYF
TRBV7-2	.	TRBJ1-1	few	TGTGCCAGCAGCTTAGGTTCGGTGAACACTGAAGCTTTCTTT	CASSLGSVNTEAFF
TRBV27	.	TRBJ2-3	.	TGTGCCAGCAGCCGCCTTAGCCGGGCAGATACGCAGTATTTT	CASSRLSRADTQYF
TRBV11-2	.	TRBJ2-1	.	TGTGCCAGCAGCTGGGACCAGACCTACAATGAGCAGTTCTTC	CASSWDQTYNEQFF